This T cell receptor (beta chain) was sequenced in a study of response to subunit inactivated influenza vaccine. TCRdb re-derived calls from the RT-PCR reads in MiXCR, one entry per CDR3 protein. The sample contains roughly 540,000 distinct CDR3 sequences, approximately 20% of which appear only once. This clonotype has a handful of counts. Germline values: CDR1 MNHEY, CDR2 SVGEGT. V was shortened by 3 bases and J by 0 bases, with 9 bases between the two germline ends. The CDR3 totals 15 residues. This sample was also put to use in a study of T cells expressing NK-cell markers. That source notes: Generation of TCR beta cDNA was performed by 5'RACE template switching incorporating UMIs.

The origin of this receptor is a man aged 45-65 years who received an inactivated influenza vaccine. Sequencing was performed on CD4+ T cells sorted from PBMCs, taken about 13 days after vaccination. This sequence joins TRBV6-2 or TRBV6-3 and TRBJ1-5; D gene ambiguous. As DNA, the CDR3 is TGTGCCAGCAGTTATTTTGGTGGTAGCAATCAGCCCCAGCATTTT. This sequence encodes CASSYFGGSNQPQHF.